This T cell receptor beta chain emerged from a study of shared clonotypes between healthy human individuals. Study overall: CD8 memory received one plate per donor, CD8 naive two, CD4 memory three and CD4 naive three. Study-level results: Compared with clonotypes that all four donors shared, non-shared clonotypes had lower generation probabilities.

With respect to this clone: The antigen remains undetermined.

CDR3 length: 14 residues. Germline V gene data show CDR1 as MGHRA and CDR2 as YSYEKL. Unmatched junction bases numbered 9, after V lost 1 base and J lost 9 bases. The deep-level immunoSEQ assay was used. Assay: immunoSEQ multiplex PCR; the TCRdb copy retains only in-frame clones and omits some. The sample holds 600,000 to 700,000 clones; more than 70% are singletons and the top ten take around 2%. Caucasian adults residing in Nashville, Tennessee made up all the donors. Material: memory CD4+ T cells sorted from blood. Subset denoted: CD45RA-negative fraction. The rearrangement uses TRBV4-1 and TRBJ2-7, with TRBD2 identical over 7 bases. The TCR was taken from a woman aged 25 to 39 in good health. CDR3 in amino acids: CASSQVGGEGRQYF. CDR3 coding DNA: TGCGCCAGCAGCCAAGTGGGGGGGGAAGGACGGCAGTACTTC.